This T cell receptor beta chain was retrieved from a study of blood T cell repertoires in COVID-19. Whole-study context: PBMCs, B-cell-depleted T cells, or T cells were the source of the cDNA or gDNA that made up the material.

The protocol was immunoSEQ multiplex PCR, while the TCRdb copy is restricted to in-frame clones and leaves out a portion. The repertoire includes 25,000 to 35,000 clones, more than 85% of them detected once, and around 0.86% sits in the top ten. Germline V gene sequence: CDR1 SGHNT, CDR2 YENEEA. V was trimmed by 0 bases and J by 7 bases, leaving 10 bases between them. The CDR3 loop spans 13 amino acids. A single count supports this clone. The TCR originated in a woman in her 70s with COVID-19, enrolled during active disease. V gene TRBV11-3 combines with J gene TRBJ2-7, with D unclear. The sequencing sample was made of peripheral blood. CDR3 nucleotide sequence: TGTGCCAGCAGCTTAGATCGGTATCGGGAGCAGTACTTC. As protein: CASSLDRYREQYF. Using reference TRBV11-3 and TRBJ2-7 for the parts outside the CDR3, the full variable domain is EAGVVQSPRYKIIEKKQPVAFWCNPISGHNTLYWYLQNLGQGPELLIRYENEEAVDDSQLPKDRFSAERLKGVDSTLKIQPAELGDSAVYLCASSLDRYREQYFGPGTRLTVT.